The count of the clone carrying this T cell receptor beta chain is one. This record belongs to a study of blood T cell repertoires in COVID-19. The overall study: Sites in the United States, Italy and Spain provided acute and convalescent COVID-19 samples.

The J segment lost 6 bases and the V segment lost 3 bases, leaving 6 bases of the junction unmatched. The CDR3 is 15 amino acids. Per germline, CDR1 SGDLS and CDR2 YYNGEE. Methods used by the authors: For nucleated cells, counts were estimated from reference gene primer amplification. The table came from immunoSEQ multiplex PCR; TCRdb's copy has only in-frame clones and leaves some out. V, J and clone size were drawn from that table, and D and trimming were deduced from the DNA. The sample gives roughly 64,000 clones, more than 60% of which show up once; less than 6% is in the top ten. Sequencing was done on a sample of peripheral blood. The rearrangement links TRBV9 to TRBJ1-6; TRBD1 matches at 7 bases. The TCR comes from a human donor in a cohort sampled during active COVID-19. Here the CDR3 reads CASSATGIFNSPLHF. CDR3 nucleotides: TGTGCCAGCAGCGCGACAGGGATTTTTAATTCACCCCTCCACTTT.